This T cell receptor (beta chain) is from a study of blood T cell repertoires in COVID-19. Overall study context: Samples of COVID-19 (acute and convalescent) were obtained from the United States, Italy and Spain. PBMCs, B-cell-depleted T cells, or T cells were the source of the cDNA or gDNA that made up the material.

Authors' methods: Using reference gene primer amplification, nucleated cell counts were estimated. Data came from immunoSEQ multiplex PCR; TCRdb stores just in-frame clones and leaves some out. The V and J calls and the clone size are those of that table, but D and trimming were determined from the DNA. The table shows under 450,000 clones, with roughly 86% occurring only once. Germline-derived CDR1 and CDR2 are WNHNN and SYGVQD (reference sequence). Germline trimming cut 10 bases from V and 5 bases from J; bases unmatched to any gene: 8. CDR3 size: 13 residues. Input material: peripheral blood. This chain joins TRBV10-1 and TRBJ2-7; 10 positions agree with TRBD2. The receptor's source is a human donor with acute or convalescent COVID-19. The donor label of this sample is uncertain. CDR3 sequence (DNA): TGCGCCACCAATAGCGGGGGGCTGGACGAGCAGTACTTC. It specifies CATNSGGLDEQYF.